The following is a T cell receptor (beta chain) sequence with its context. This entry belongs to a study of blood T cell repertoires in COVID-19. Per germline, CDR1 MNHEY and CDR2 SVGAGI. With 8 bases clipped from V and 2 bases from J, the junction kept 7 bases outside the gene matches. CDR3 size: 15 residues. The repertoire was sequenced with immunoSEQ multiplex PCR; TCRdb's copy has only in-frame clones and lacks some. The sample holds some 80,000 clones; 85% to 90% are singletons and the top ten take roughly 19%. V gene TRBV6-5 combines with J gene TRBJ1-5; TRBD1 aligns across 9 bases. What was sequenced was peripheral blood. This clonotype originated in a human donor in a cohort sampled during active COVID-19. CDR3 DNA sequence: TGTGCCAGCTGGGACAGGGACAGAGGCAATCAGCCCCAGCATTTT. This translates into CASWDRDRGNQPQHF.